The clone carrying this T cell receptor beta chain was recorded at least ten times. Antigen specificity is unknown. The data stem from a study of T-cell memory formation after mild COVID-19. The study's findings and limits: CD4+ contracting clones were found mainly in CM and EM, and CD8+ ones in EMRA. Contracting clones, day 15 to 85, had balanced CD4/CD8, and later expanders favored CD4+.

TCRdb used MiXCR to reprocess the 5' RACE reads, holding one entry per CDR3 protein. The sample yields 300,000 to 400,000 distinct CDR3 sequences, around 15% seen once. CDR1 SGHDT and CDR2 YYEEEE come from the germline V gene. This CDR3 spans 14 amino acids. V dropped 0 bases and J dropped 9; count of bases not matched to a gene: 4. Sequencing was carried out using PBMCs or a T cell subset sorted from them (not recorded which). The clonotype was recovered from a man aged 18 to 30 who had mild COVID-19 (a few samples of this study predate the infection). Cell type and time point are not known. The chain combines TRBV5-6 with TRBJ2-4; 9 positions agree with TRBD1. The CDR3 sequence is CASSLGETGGIQYF. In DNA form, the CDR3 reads TGTGCCAGCAGCTTGGGGGAGACAGGGGGCATTCAGTACTTC. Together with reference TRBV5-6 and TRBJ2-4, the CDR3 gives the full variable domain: DAGVTQSPTHLIKTRGQQVTLRCSPKSGHDTVSWYQQALGQGPQFIFQYYEEEERQRGNFPDRFSGHQFPNYSSELNVNALLLGDSALYLCASSLGETGGIQYFGAGTRLSVL.